What follows is one T cell receptor (beta chain) and its context. What it binds is unknown. This specimen comes from a study of T cell responses to AZD1222 COVID-19 vaccine. TCRdb's table, derived via immunoSEQ multiplex PCR, lists solely in-frame clones and lacks some. The table records about 86,000 clones, around 73% of them present only once. Germline V gives CDR1 WNHNN, CDR2 SYGVQD (reference sequence). The CDR3 has 13 residues. Trimming shortened V by 4 bases and J by 9 bases, and 13 bases separated the two germline ends. Findings and caveats of the study: Possibly, clonal diversity was underestimated; donors were largely white British and included more females. At 160-218 and 743-854, vaccine-associated CD4 TCRs were dominant, and they spanned spike.

The source was peripheral blood, collected on day 0 of AZD1222 vaccination. The TCR comes from an adult in good health. The rearrangement joins TRBV10-1 to TRBJ2-1; D is undetermined. The CDR3 DNA follows: TGCGCCAGCAGTGTTGCGAGCCGCGGTGAGCAGTTCTTC. Translated: CASSVASRGEQFF.